The text below deals with one T cell receptor (beta chain). This clonotype was recorded many times. This receptor's antigen is unknown. Base qualities are missing; no much larger clone stands one base away. This entry comes from a study of molecular identifiers for immune sequencing clone quantification (dated by TCRdb to 2017 to 2018). Turning to the overall study: In a replicate experiment, RNA from around 20,000 or 100,000 naive CD8 T cells was split into five aliquots, four of which were sequenced. This methods study used CD8 T cells to benchmark TCR RNA copy counting and molecular-identifier clustering-based TCR repertoire sequencing (MIDCIRS). Findings and caveats that apply to the study as a whole: The naive libraries included spiked-in Jurkat TCR RNA (10 copies' worth), and this Jurkat TCR RNA is not part of the donor repertoire. When barcode sub-clustering was omitted, TCR diversity was inflated by chimeric consensus sequences, with chimeras reaching as high as 47%. Spiked-in Jurkat TCR RNA equivalent to a single cell was reported to be detectable even among 800,000 to 1,000,000 naive CD8 T cells. The sizes of highly expanded clones could end up underestimated when identical TCR molecules share a barcode. Modeling gave about three recovered TCR RNA copies per cell versus around 10 by digital PCR, implying about 30% capture efficiency. Clones above 20 RNA copies held over 97% of molecules in CMV-specific effector cells but under 1% in naive cells.

The CDR3 spans 13 residues, from the cysteine through the phenylalanine. This entry keeps only the CDR3 DNA: 39 bases, framed from base 1. Per the germline V gene, MGHRA is the CDR1 and YSYEKL is the CDR2. V was cut back by 3 bases and J by 7 bases, leaving a gap of 12 bases between them. Libraries of naive CD8 T cells were built from anywhere between about 20,000 and 1,000,000 sorted cells, with 10%, 30% or 50% of the purified RNA used. Naive CD8 T cells were FACS-sorted as CD8+CD4-CCR7+CD45RA+ on a BD FACSAria II into RLT Plus buffer. Roughly 10 TCR copies' worth of Jurkat RNA were spiked into roughly 20,000-1,000,000 naive CD8 T cell samples to test detection sensitivity. CD8 T cells were enriched with RosetteSep CD8+ T Cell Enrichment Cocktail and Ficoll-Paque, followed by ACK red cell lysis. Libraries were constructed by PCR. Sequencing relied on a NextSeq 500. Bulk TCR libraries were generated as previously described, with the TCR primers listed in Table S5 used. The Qiagen AllPrep DNA/RNA kit was used to purify total RNA. Before analysis, reads from multiple sequencing runs of the same library were pooled. The published analysis was carried out like this. Reads were retained only if the reads had an exact TCR constant sequence, and the retained reads were trimmed to 150 nt and grouped according to their 12-nt molecular barcodes. Within each barcode group, reads were sub-clustered at a 15% Levenshtein threshold, and quality-weighted consensus sequences were built per RNA molecule. Non-functional sequences were removed, as were lower-count sequences one edit away from another. Based on a fit of two negative binomial distributions, barcode sub-clusters having less than 20% of the maximum read count were discarded. TCRdb reprocessed the public reads (quality trimming at Q25 with fastp, clone calling with MiXCR) and kept in-frame beta chains. Records with the same CDR3 protein are collapsed into one entry carrying the most frequent genes and DNA. These V and J calls are TCRdb output, not the study's own analysis. In all, the sample holds approximately 90,000 distinct CDR3 sequences, and about 24% of those were seen once. The leading ten clones occupy 0.85% to 0.95% of the sample.

The specimen sequenced was naive CD8+ T cells from blood, with Jurkat cell RNA spiked in. This sample's cell subset or site label indicates: FACS-sorted CD8+CD4-CCR7+CD45RA+ naive T cells. The receptor was derived from a human donor in good health. Some libraries in this study had Jurkat cell RNA spiked in. This chain is built from TRBV4-1 and TRBJ1-1; a weak D assignment points to TRBD1 (5 bases agree). The sequenced DNA: TGCGCCAGCAGCCAGCCTGGGGGTATTGAAGCTTTCTTT. The encoded protein is CASSQPGGIEAFF.